This T cell receptor (beta chain) was identified in a study of blood T cell repertoires in COVID-19. About the study: Samples representing acute and convalescent COVID-19 were sourced from the United States, Italy and Spain. The analysed material was cDNA or gDNA that came from T cells, B-cell-depleted T cells, or PBMCs.

In the original workflow: Estimates of nucleated cell counts were drawn from the amplification of reference gene primers. Assay used: immunoSEQ multiplex PCR; TCRdb lists only in-frame clones, some missing. V and J calls plus clone size are reproduced from that table; the DNA served to infer D and trimming. The sample consists of around 220,000 clones, 86% of them appearing once. Enrolled during active infection, Seattle patients were then followed longitudinally. This CDR3 is 16 amino acids long. Germline CDR1 reads SGHRS; CDR2 reads YFSETQ. The V segment lost 4 bases and the J segment 4 bases; nucleotides outside the gene matches: 7.

This sequence joins TRBV5-1 and TRBJ2-3; TRBD2 matches at 12 bases. The clonotype was recovered from a woman between 50 and 59 years old with COVID-19, enrolled during active disease. Sequencing input: peripheral blood. The CDR3 DNA sequence: TGCGCCAGCAGCCCCCCGGCTAGCGGGGGGGCAGATACGCAGTATTTT. It encodes CASSPPASGGADTQYF.